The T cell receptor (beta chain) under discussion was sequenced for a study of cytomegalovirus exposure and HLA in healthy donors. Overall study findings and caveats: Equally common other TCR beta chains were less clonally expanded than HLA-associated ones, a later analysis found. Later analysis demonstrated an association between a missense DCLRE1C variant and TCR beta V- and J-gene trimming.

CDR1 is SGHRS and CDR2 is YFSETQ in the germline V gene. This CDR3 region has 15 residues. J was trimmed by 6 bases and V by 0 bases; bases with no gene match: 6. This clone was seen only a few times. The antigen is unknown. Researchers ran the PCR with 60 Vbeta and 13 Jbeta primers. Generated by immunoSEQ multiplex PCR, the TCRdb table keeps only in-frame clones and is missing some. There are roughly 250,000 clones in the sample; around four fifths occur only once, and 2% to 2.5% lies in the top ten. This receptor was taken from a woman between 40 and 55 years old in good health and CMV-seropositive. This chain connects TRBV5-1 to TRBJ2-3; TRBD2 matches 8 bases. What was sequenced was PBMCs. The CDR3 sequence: CASSLASGSLDTQYF. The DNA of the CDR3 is TGCGCCAGCAGCTTGGCCAGCGGGAGTCTGGATACGCAGTATTTT.